This T cell receptor beta chain was documented in a study of blood T cell repertoires in COVID-19. About the research overall: Samples representing acute and convalescent COVID-19 were sourced from the United States, Italy and Spain. In each case, the material was cDNA or gDNA derived from T cells, B-cell-depleted T cells, or PBMCs.

How the authors handled the data: Amplification of reference gene primers provided the estimated nucleated cell counts. Clones were read by immunoSEQ multiplex PCR, and TCRdb kept only the in-frame ones, dropping some. V, J and clone size are those of that table, while D and trimming were read from the DNA. The table records 200,000 to 250,000 clones, nearly 85% of them present only once. Patients of the Seattle cohort, enrolled during active infection, were followed longitudinally. Germline V gene sequence: CDR1 MNHEY, CDR2 SMNVEV (reference sequence). The V end lost 5 bases, the J end lost 9 bases, and 19 bases lay between the germline ends. The CDR3 length is 14 residues. The sample holds one count of this clone.

Sequenced material: peripheral blood. This receptor was identified in a woman aged 25 to 39 with COVID-19, enrolled during active disease. The chain carries TRBV27 and TRBJ2-5, with TRBD1 as a possible D gene (5 bases). CDR3 region: CASSPRGPQGAQYF. CDR3 coding DNA: TGTGCCAGCAGTCCTCGAGGTCCTCAGGGCGCCCAGTACTTC.